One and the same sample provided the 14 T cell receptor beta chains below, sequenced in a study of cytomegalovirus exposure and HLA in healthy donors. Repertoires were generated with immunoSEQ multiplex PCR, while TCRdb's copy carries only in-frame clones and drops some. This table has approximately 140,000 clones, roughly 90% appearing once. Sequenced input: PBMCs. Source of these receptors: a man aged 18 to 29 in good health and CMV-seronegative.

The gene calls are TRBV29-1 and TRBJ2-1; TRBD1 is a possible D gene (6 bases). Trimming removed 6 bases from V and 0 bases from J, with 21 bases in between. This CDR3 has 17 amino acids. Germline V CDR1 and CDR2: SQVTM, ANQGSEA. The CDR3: CSVAPMIGGSSYNEQFF. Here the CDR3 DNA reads TGCAGCGTCGCTCCGATGATAGGGGGAAGCTCCTACAATGAGCAGTTCTTC.

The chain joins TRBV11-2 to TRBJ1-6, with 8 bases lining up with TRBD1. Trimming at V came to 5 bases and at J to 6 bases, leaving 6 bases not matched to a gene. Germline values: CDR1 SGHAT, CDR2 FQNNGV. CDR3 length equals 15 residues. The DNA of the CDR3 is TGTGCCAGCAGCGGGGGGGGACAGGTTAATTCACCCCTCCACTTT. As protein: CASSGGGQVNSPLHF.

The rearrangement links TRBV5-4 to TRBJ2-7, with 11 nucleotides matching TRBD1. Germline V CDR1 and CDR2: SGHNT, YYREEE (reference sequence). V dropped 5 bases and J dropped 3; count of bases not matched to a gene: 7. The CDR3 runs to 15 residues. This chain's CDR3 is CASRSGTGGFYEQYF. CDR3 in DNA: TGTGCCAGCAGGTCCGGGACAGGGGGTTTCTACGAGCAGTACTTC.

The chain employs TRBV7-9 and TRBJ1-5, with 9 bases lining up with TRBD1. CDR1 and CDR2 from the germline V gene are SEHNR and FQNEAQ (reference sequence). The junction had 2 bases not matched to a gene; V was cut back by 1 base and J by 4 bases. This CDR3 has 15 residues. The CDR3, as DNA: TGTGCCAGCAGCTTAGTAGGGACAGGGAATCAGCCCCAGCATTTT. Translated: CASSLVGTGNQPQHF. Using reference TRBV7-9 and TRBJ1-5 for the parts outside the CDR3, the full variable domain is DTGVSQNPRHKITKRGQNVTFRCDPISEHNRLYWYRQTLGQGPEFLTYFQNEAQLEKSRLLSDRFSAERPKGSFSTLEIQRTEQGDSAMYLCASSLVGTGNQPQHFGDGTRLSIL.

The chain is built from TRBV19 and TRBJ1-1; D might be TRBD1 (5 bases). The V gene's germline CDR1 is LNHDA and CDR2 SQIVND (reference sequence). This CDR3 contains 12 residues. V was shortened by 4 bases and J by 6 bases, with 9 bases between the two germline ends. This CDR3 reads CASSTGRAEAFF. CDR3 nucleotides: TGTGCCAGTAGTACTGGCAGGGCTGAAGCTTTCTTT.

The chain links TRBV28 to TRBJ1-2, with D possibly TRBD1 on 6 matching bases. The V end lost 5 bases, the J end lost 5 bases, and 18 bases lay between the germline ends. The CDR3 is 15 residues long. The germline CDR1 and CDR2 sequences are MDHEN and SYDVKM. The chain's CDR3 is CASSPTGYARYGYTF. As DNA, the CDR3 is TGTGCCAGCAGTCCAACAGGGTACGCTAGGTATGGCTACACCTTC.

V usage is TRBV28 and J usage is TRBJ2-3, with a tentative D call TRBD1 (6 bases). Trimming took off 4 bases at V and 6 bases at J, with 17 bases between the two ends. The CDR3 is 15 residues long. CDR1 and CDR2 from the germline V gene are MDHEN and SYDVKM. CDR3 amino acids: CASSSGSGASDTQYF. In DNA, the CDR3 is TGTGCCAGCAGTTCCGGGTCAGGGGCGTCGGATACGCAGTATTTT.

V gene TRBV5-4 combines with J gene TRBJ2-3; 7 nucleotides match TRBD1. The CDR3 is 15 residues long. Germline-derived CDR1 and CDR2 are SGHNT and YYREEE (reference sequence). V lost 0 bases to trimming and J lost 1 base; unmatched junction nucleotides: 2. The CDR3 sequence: CASSLGGQGTDTQYF. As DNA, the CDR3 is TGTGCCAGCAGCTTGGGAGGACAGGGCACAGATACGCAGTATTTT.

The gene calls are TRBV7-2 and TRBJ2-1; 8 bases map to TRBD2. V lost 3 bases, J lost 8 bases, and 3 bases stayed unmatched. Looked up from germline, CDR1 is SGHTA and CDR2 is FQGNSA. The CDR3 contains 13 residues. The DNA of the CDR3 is TGTGCCAGCAGCTTTCGGGGGGGCGATGAGCAGTTCTTC. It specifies CASSFRGGDEQFF.

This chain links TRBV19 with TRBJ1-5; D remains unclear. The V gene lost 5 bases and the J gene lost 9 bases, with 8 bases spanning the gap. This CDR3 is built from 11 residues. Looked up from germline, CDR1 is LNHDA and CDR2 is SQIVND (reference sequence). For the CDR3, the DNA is TGTGCCAGTAGTTTCTCAGGGCCCCAGCATTTT. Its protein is CASSFSGPQHF.

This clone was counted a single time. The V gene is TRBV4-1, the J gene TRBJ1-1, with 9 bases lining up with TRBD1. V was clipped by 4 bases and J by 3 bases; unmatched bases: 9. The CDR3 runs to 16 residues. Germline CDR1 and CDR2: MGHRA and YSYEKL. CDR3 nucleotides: TGCGCCAGCAGCCGACTGACAGGGGGAGCAGACACTGAAGCTTTCTTT. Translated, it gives CASSRLTGGADTEAFF.

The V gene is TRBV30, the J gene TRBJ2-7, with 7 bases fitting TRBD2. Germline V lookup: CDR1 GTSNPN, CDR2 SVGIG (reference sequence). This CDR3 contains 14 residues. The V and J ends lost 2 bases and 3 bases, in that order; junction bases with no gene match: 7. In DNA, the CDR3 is TGTGCCTGGAGTTACGCGGGAGTCGGCTACGAGCAGTACTTC. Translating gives CAWSYAGVGYEQYF.

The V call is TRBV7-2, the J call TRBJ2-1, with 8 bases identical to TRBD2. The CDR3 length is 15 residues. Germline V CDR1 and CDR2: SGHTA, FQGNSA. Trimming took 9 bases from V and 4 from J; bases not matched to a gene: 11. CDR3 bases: TGTGCCAGTAGCCCCTCGCGGGAGGTGTACAATGAGCAGTTCTTC. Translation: CASSPSREVYNEQFF.

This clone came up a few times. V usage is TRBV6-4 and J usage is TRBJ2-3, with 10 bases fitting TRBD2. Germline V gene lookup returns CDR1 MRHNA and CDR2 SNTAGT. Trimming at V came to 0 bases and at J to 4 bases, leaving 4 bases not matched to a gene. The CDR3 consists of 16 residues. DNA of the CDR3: TGTGCCAGCAGTGACTCGATGAGCGGGGGGGCAGATACGCAGTATTTT. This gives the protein CASSDSMSGGADTQYF.